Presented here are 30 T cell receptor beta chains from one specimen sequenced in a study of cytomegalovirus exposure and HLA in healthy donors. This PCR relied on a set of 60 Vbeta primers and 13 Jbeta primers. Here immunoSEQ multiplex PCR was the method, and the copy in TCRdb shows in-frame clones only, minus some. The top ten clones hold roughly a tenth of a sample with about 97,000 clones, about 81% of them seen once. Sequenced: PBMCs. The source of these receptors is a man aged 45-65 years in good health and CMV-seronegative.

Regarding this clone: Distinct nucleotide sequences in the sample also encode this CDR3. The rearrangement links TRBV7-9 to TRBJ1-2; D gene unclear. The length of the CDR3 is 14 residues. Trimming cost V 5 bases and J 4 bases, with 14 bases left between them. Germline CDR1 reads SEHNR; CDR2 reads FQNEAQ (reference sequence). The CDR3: CASSLSHSLYGYTF. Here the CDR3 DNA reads TGTGCCAGCAGCCTATCCCACAGCCTCTATGGCTACACCTTC. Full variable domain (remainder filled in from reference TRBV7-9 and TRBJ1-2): DTGVSQNPRHKITKRGQNVTFRCDPISEHNRLYWYRQTLGQGPEFLTYFQNEAQLEKSRLLSDRFSAERPKGSFSTLEIQRTEQGDSAMYLCASSLSHSLYGYTFGSGTRLTVV.

CDR3 amino acids: CASSVDGAPRAQHF. CDR3 bases: TGTGCCAGCAGCGTAGATGGGGCCCCAAGGGCCCAGCATTTT. The chain carries TRBV9 and TRBJ1-5, with a possible D match to TRBD1 (5 bases). This CDR3 has 14 amino acids. The germline V gene encodes CDR1 SGDLS and CDR2 YYNGEE. Deletions cut 0 bases from V and 11 bases from J, with 15 bases between.

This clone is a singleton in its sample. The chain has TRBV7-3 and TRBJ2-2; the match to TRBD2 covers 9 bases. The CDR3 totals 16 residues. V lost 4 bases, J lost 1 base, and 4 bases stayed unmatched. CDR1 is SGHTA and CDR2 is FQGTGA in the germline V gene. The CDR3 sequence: CASSSDSGGNTGELFF. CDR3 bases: TGTGCCAGCAGCTCTGATAGCGGGGGGAACACCGGGGAGCTGTTTTTT.

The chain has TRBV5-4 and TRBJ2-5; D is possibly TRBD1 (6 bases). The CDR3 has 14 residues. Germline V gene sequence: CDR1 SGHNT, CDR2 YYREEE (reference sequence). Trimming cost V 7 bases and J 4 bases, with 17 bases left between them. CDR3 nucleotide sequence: TGTGCCAGCGGTCGGCAGGGGATTCGAGAGACCCAGTACTTC. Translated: CASGRQGIRETQYF.

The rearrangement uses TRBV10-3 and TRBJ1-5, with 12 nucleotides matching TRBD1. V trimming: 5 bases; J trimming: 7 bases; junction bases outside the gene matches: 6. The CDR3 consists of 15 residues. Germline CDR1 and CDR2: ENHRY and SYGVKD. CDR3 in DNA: TGTGCCATCAGTTTGGGGACAGGGGGCGAGCAGCCCCAGCATTTT. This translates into CAISLGTGGEQPQHF.

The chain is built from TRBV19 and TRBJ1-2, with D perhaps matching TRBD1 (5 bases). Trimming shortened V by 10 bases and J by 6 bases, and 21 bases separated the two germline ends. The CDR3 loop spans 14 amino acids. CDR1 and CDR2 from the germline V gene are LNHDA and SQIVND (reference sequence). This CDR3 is CATTTLDRGDGYTF. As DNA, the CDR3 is TGTGCCACTACCACCCTCGATAGGGGTGATGGCTACACCTTC. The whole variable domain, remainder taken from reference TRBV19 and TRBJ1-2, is DGGITQSPKYLFRKEGQNVTLSCEQNLNHDAMYWYRQDPGQGLRLIYYSQIVNDFQKGDIAEGYSVSREKKESFPLTVTSAQKNPTAFYLCATTTLDRGDGYTFGSGTRLTVV.

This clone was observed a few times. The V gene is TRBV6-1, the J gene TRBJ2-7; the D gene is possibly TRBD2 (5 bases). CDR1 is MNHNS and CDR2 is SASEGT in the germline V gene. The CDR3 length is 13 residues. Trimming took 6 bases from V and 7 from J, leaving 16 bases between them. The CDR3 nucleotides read TGTGCCAGCAGAAAGGAAGGCAGAGGGGAGCAGTACTTC. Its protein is CASRKEGRGEQYF.

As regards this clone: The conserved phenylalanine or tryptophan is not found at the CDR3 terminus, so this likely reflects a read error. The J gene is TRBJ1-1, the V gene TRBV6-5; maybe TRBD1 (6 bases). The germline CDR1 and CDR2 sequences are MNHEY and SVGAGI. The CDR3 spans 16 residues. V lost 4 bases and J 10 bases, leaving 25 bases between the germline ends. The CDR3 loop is CASSSLSEPGHRGAFL. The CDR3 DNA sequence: TGTGCCAGCAGTTCACTCTCGGAACCGGGACATAGGGGAGCTTTCCTT.

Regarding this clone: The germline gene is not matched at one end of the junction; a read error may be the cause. CDR3 protein: CASSLNPGEKPFF. CDR3 nucleotide sequence: TGCGCCAGCAGCTTGAATCCAGGTGAAAAACCGTTTTTT. This chain links TRBV5-1 with TRBJ1-4; no clear D gene. CDR1 and CDR2 (germline): SGHRS, YFSETQ. The CDR3 runs to 13 residues.

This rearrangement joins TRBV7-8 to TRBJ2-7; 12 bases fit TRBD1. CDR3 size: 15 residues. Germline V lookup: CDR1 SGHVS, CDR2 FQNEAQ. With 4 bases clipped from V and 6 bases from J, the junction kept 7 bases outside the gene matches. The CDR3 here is CASSWGGTGGIEQYF. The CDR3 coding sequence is TGTGCCAGCAGCTGGGGGGGGACAGGGGGCATCGAGCAGTACTTC. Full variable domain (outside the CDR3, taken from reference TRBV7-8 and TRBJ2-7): GAGVSQSPRYKVAKRGQDVALRCDPISGHVSLFWYQQALGQGPEFLTYFQNEAQLDKSGLPSDRFFAERPEGSVSTLKIQRTQQEDSAVYLCASSWGGTGGIEQYFGPGTRLTVT.

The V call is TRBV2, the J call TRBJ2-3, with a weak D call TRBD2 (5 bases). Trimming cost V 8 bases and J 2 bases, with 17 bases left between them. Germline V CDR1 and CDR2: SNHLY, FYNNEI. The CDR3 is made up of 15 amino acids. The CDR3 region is CASLSTRTSTDTQYF. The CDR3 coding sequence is TGTGCCAGCCTTTCAACCAGGACTTCCACAGATACGCAGTATTTT.

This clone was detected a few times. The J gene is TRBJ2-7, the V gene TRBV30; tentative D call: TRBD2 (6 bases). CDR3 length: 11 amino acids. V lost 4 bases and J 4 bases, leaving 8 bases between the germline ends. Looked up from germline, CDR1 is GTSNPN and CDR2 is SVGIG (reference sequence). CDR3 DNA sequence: TGTGCCTGGACAGGGAGGTACGAGCAGTACTTC. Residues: CAWTGRYEQYF.

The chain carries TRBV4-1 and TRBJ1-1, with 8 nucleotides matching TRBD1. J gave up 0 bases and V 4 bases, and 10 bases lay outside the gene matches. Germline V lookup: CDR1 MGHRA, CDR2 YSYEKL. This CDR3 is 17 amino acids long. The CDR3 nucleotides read TGCGCCAGCAGCCTGGGACAGGCACGGGGGATGAACACTGAAGCTTTCTTT. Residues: CASSLGQARGMNTEAFF.

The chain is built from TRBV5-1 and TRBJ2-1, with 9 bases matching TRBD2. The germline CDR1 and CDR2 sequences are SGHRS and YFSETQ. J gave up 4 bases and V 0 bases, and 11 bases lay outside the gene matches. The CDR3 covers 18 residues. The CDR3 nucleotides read TGCGCCAGCAGCTTGGTCGCCCTAAGGGCGGGAGGGTACAATGAGCAGTTCTTC. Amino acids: CASSLVALRAGGYNEQFF.

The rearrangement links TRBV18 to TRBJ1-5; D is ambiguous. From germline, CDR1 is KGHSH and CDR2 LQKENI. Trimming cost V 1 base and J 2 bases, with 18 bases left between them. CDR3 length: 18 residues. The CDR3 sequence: CASSPLGLATGGNQPQHF. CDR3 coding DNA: TGTGCCAGCTCACCACTTGGTCTAGCAACGGGAGGCAATCAGCCCCAGCATTTT.

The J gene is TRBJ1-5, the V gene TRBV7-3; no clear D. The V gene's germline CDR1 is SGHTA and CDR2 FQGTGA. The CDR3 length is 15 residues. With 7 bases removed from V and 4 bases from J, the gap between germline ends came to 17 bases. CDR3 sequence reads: CASTPWARSNQPQHF. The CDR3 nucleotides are TGTGCCAGCACCCCGTGGGCACGGTCAAATCAGCCCCAGCATTTT.

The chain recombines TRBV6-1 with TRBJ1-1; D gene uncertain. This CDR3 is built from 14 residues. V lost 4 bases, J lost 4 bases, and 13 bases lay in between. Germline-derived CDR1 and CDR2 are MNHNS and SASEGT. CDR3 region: CASSVTEGSTEAFF. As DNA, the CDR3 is TGTGCCAGCAGTGTCACGGAGGGAAGCACTGAAGCTTTCTTT.

CDR3 protein: CASSVSGRHNEQFF. The CDR3 DNA follows: TGTGCCAGCAGCGTTAGCGGGAGGCACAATGAGCAGTTCTTC. The genes are TRBV9 and TRBJ2-1; 10 bases are shared with TRBD2. Trimming cost V 2 bases and J 5 bases; bases outside gene matches: 1. Germline values: CDR1 SGDLS, CDR2 YYNGEE. The length of the CDR3 is 14 residues.

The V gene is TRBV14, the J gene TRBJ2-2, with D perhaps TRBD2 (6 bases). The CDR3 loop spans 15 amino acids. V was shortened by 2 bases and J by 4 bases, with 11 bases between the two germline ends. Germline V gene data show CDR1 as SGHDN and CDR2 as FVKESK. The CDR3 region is CASSQSGTSTGELFF. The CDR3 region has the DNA TGTGCCAGCAGCCAATCCGGGACTTCCACCGGGGAGCTGTTTTTT.

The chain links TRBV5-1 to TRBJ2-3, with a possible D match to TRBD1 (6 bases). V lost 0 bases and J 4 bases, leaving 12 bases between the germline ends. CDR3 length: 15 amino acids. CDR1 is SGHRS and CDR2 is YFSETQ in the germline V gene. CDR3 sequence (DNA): TGCGCCAGCAGCTTGGGACAGGCTATGTCAGATACGCAGTATTTT. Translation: CASSLGQAMSDTQYF.

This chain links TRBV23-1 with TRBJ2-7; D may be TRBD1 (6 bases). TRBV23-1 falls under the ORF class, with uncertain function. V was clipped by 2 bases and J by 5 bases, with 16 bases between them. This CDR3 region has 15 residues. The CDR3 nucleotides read TGCGCCAGCAGTCAACCTCCGGGACAACCCCACGAGCAGTACTTC. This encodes CASSQPPGQPHEQYF.

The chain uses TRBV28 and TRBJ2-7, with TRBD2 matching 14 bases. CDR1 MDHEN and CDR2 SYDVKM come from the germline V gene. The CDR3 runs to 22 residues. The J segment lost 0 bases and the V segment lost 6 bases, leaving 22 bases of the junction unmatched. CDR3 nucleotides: TGTGCCAGCAGCCATGAGGGACTAGCGGGAGCAAACGTAGAAGGTAGCTCCTACGAGCAGTACTTC. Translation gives CASSHEGLAGANVEGSSYEQYF.

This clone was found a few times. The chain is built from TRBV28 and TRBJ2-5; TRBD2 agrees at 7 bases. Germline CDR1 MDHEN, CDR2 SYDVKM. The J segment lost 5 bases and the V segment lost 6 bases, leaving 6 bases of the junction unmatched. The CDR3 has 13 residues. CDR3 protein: CASSLGGHETQYF. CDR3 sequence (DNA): TGTGCCAGCAGCTTGGGAGGGCACGAGACCCAGTACTTC. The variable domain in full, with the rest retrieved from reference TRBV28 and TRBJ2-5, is DVKVTQSSRYLVKRTGEKVFLECVQDMDHENMFWYRQDPGLGLRLIYFSYDVKMKEKGDIPEGYSVSREKKERFSLILESASTNQTSMYLCASSLGGHETQYFGPGTRLLVL.

CDR3 nucleotides: TGTGCCAGCAGCAAAACGACAGTATCCTACAATGAGCAGTTCTTC. This gives the protein CASSKTTVSYNEQFF. This chain connects TRBV7-9 to TRBJ2-1, with D possibly being TRBD1 (5 bases). This CDR3 region has 15 residues. The V and J ends lost 5 bases and 1 base respectively, with 12 bases between them. The germline V gene encodes CDR1 SEHNR and CDR2 FQNEAQ (reference sequence).

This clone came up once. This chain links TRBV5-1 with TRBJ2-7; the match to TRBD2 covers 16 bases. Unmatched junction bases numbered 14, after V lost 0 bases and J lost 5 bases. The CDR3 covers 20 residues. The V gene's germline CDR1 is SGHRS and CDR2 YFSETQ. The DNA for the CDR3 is TGCGCCAGCAGCTTGGGGAATTGGGGACTAGCGGGAGGGAAGAAACACGAGCAGTACTTC. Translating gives CASSLGNWGLAGGKKHEQYF.

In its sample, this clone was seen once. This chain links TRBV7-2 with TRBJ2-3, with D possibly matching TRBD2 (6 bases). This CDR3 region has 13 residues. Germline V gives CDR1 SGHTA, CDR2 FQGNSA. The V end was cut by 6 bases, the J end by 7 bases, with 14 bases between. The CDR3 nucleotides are TGTGCCAGCAGACAGGACTATTTAAATACGCAGTATTTT. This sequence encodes CASRQDYLNTQYF. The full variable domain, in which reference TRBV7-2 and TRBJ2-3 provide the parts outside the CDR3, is GAGVSQSPSNKVTEKGKDVELRCDPISGHTALYWYRQSLGQGLEFLIYFQGNSAPDKSGLPSDRFSAERTGGSVSTLTIQRTQQEDSAVYLCASRQDYLNTQYFGPGTRLTVL.

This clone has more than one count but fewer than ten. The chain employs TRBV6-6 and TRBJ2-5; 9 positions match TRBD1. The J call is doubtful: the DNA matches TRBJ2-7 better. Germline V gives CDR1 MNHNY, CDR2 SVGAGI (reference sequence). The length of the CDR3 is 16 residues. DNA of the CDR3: TGTGCCAGCAGGACGTACAGGGGGCCGGGCTCCTACGAGCAGTACTTC. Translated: CASRTYRGPGSYEQYF.

The CDR3 DNA reads TGCGCCAGCAGCCGAAGACAGGGACACAATGAGCAGTTCTTC. This sequence encodes CASSRRQGHNEQFF. The V and J genes are TRBV5-1 and TRBJ2-1; 7 positions agree with TRBD1. V gave up 4 bases and J gave up 5 bases; unmatched junction bases: 6. The CDR3 is 14 amino acids. CDR1 and CDR2 (germline): SGHRS, YFSETQ. Drawing the rest from reference TRBV5-1 and TRBJ2-1, the complete variable domain is KAGVTQTPRYLIKTRGQQVTLSCSPISGHRSVSWYQQTPGQGLQFLFEYFSETQRNKGNFPGRFSGRQFSNSRSEMNVSTLELGDSALYLCASSRRQGHNEQFFGPGTRLTVL.

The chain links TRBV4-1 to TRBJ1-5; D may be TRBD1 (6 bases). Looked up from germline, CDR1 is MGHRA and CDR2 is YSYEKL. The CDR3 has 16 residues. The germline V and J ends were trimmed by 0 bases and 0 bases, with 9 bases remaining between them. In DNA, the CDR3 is TGCGCCAGCAGCCAAGAAGGGACAAATAGCAATCAGCCCCAGCATTTT. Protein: CASSQEGTNSNQPQHF.

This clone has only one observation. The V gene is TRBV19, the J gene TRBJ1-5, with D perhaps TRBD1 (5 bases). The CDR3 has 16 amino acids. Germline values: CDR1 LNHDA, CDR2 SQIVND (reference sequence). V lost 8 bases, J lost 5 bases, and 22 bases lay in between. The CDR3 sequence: CASQTRPRGGDQPQHF. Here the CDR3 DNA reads TGTGCCAGTCAGACCCGCCCGAGAGGAGGGGATCAGCCCCAGCATTTT.